The 6 T cell receptor beta chains in this list originate from one sample, sequenced in a study of beta chain features in type 1 diabetes. Investigators reverse transcribed all isolated RNA, so they sequenced expressed TCRB transcripts. Profiling relied on immunoSEQ multiplex PCR, and the TCRdb table lists in-frame clones only, not all of them. The table records 350,000 or so clones, about 20% of them present only once. Sequenced input: naive CD4+ T cells from blood. All receptors derive from a woman aged 18 to 35 in good health.

The chain is built from TRBV10-3 and TRBJ1-1; D call uncertain. V was cut by 7 bases and J by 2 bases, with 14 bases left in between. The CDR3 covers 14 residues. From germline, CDR1 is ENHRY and CDR2 SYGVKD. CDR3 loop: CAITPARENTEAFF. As DNA, the CDR3 is TGTGCCATCACTCCCGCCCGGGAAAACACTGAAGCTTTCTTT.

In this sample, this clone turned up a few times. The rearrangement uses TRBV7-2 and TRBJ2-4; 10 bases are a match to TRBD1. J gave up 7 bases and V 5 bases, and 5 bases lay outside the gene matches. The CDR3 length is 14 residues. Germline CDR1 and CDR2: SGHTA and FQGNSA. Here the CDR3 reads CASSMGQGRNIQYF. CDR3 DNA sequence: TGTGCCAGCAGCATGGGACAGGGGAGGAACATTCAGTACTTC.

The chain couples TRBV6-5 to TRBJ1-2; D gene ambiguous. Trimming pared 5 bases from V and 8 bases from J, leaving 12 bases between. CDR1 and CDR2 from the germline V gene are MNHEY and SVGAGI. This CDR3 has 12 amino acids. The CDR3 DNA follows: TGTGCCAGCAGTCCCAGGAATTTGGGCTACACCTTC. Amino acid sequence: CASSPRNLGYTF.

This clone was detected only a few times. The chain joins TRBV18 to TRBJ1-5; 7 nucleotides align to TRBD1. The germline V gene encodes CDR1 KGHSH and CDR2 LQKENI. V shed 1 base, J shed 5 bases, and the junction held 5 bases outside the gene matches. This CDR3 region has 15 residues. Here the CDR3 DNA reads TGTGCCAGCTCACCACAGGGGGCGATTGATCAGCCCCAGCATTTT. Its protein is CASSPQGAIDQPQHF.

The V and J genes are TRBV19 and TRBJ2-1; 13 positions match TRBD2. CDR1 is LNHDA, CDR2 SQIVND, per germline (reference sequence). V lost 11 bases, J lost 5 bases, and 15 bases stayed unmatched. The CDR3 runs 17 residues. The CDR3 DNA is TGTGCCTCGAGGCAGCTTGAGGGACTAGCGGGAAACAATGAGCAGTTCTTC. Translation: CASRQLEGLAGNNEQFF.

The chain joins TRBV25-1 to TRBJ2-5; TRBD1 matches 7 bases. Looked up from germline, CDR1 is MGHDK and CDR2 is SYGVNS. The V and J ends lost 9 bases and 0 bases, in that order; junction bases with no gene match: 19. The length of the CDR3 is 18 residues. CDR3 DNA sequence: TGTGCCAGTGGGGCTCGACAGGGACAGCGGAGCTACCAAGAGACCCAGTACTTC. This sequence encodes CASGARQGQRSYQETQYF.